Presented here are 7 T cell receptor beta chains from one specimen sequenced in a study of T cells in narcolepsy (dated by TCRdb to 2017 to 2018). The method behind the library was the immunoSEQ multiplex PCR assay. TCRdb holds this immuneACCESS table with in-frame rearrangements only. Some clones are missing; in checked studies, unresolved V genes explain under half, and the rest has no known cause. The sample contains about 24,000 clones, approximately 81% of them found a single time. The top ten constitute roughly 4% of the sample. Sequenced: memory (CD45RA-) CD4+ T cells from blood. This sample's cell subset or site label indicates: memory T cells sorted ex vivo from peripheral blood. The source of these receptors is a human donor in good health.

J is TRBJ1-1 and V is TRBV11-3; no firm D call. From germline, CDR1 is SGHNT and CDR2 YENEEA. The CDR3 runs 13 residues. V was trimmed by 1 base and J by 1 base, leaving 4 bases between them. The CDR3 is CASSLAWNTEAFF. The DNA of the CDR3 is TGTGCCAGCAGCTTAGCTTGGAACACTGAAGCTTTCTTT.

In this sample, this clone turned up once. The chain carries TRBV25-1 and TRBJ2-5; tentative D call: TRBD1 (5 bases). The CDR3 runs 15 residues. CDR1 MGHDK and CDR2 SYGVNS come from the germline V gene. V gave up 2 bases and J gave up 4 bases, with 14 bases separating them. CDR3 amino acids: CASSEDNRMVETQYF. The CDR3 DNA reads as TGTGCCAGCAGTGAAGATAACAGGATGGTAGAGACCCAGTACTTC.

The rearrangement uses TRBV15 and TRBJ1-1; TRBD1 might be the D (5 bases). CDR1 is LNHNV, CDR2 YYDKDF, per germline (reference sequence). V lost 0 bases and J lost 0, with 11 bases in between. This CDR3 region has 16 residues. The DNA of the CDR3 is TGTGCCACCAGCAGAGATCGGGGGAGCATGAACACTGAAGCTTTCTTT. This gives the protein CATSRDRGSMNTEAFF.

The CDR3, as DNA: TGTGCCAGCAGTGAAACTGAGGGGGCCCAGCCCCAGCATTTT. Its translation is CASSETEGAQPQHF. This chain links TRBV6-1 with TRBJ1-5; TRBD1 agrees at 7 bases. The CDR3 has 14 residues. Germline CDR1 MNHNS, CDR2 SASEGT. With V trimmed by 2 bases and J by 7 bases, 5 bases remained unmatched.

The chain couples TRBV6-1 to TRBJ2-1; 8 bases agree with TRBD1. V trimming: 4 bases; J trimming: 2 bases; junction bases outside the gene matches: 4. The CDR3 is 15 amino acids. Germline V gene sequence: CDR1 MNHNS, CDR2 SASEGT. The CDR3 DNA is TGTGCCAGCAGTGTGGACAGGGCGCCCTACAATGAGCAGTTCTTC. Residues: CASSVDRAPYNEQFF.

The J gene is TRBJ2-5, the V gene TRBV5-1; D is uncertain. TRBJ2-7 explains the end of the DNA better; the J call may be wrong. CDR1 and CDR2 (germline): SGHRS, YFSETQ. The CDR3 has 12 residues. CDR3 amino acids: CASSLAEDEQYF. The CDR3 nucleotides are TGCGCCAGCAGCTTGGCCGAAGACGAGCAGTACTTC.

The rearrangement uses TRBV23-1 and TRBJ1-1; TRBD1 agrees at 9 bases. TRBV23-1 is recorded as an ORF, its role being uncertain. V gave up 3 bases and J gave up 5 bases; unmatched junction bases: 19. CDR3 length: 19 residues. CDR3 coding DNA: TGCGCCAGCAGTCATTCTCCGGGACAGGGAGGAAAGTTGCGAACTGAAGCTTTCTTT. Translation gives CASSHSPGQGGKLRTEAFF.